The 30 T cell receptor beta chains below were found in one sample sequenced in a study of T-cell memory formation after mild COVID-19. A single record per CDR3 protein comes from TCRdb applying MiXCR to the 5' RACE reads. The repertoire holds around 300,000 distinct CDR3 sequences, about an eighth seen once, with about 20% in the top ten. The sample consisted of PBMCs or a T cell subset sorted from them (not recorded which). The source is a man between 18 and 29 years old who had mild COVID-19 (a few samples of this study predate the infection). Cell type and time point are not known.

This chain uses TRBV19 with TRBJ1-2; tentatively, D is TRBD1 (6 bases). Trimming pared 5 bases from V and 6 bases from J, leaving 13 bases between. The CDR3 has 13 residues. Per the germline V gene, CDR1 is LNHDA and CDR2 is SQIVND (reference sequence). The CDR3 nucleotides are TGTGCCAGTAGTTTCACAGGGAGGAATGGCTACACCTTC. It is translated as CASSFTGRNGYTF.

V is TRBV12-3 or TRBV12-4 and J is TRBJ2-1; weak D call: TRBD2 (5 bases). V gave up 7 bases and J gave up 5 bases, with 15 bases separating them. This CDR3 region has 14 residues. The DNA for the CDR3 is TGTGCCAGCACCTTCACGGGAATAAACAATGAGCAGTTCTTC. Its protein product is CASTFTGINNEQFF.

This clonotype was observed a few times. The rearrangement joins TRBV7-2 to TRBJ1-1; D is unresolved. The CDR3 runs 14 residues. CDR1 and CDR2 (germline): SGHTA, FQGNSA. Between the trimmed V and J ends, which lost 2 bases and 10 bases, there was a span of 17 bases. CDR3 sequence reads: CASSLPTAGWVAFF. CDR3 DNA sequence: TGTGCCAGCAGCTTACCGACGGCCGGTTGGGTAGCTTTCTTT.

In its sample, this clonotype was seen a few times. V and J are TRBV13 and TRBJ1-5; D might be TRBD1 (6 bases). The CDR3 contains 13 residues. V shed 5 bases and J shed 9 bases, with 14 bases lying between them. Germline V gene data show CDR1 as PRHDT and CDR2 as FYEKMQ (reference sequence). CDR3 sequence (DNA): TGTGCCAGCAGCGAAGGGGGGAGTCCGCCCCAGCATTTT. Amino acids: CASSEGGSPPQHF.

This sequence joins TRBV28 and TRBJ1-2; D gene uncertain. The germline CDR1 and CDR2 sequences are MDHEN and SYDVKM. The CDR3 runs 11 residues. Between the trimmed V and J ends, which lost 6 bases and 8 bases, there was a span of 10 bases. DNA of the CDR3: TGTGCCAGCAGGAAGGGCGGAGGCTACACCTTC. Residues: CASRKGGGYTF.

The chain carries TRBV6-6 and TRBJ2-5, with TRBD2 identical over 8 bases. The CDR3 length is 18 residues. The germline V gene encodes CDR1 MNHNY and CDR2 SVGAGI (reference sequence). Germline trimming cut 5 bases from V and 7 bases from J; bases unmatched to any gene: 21. This CDR3 reads CASSPPRGGGPTAGTQYF. In DNA, the CDR3 is TGTGCCAGCAGTCCCCCGAGGGGCGGGGGGCCAACGGCTGGGACCCAGTACTTC.

This clonotype was counted a few times. This sequence joins TRBV5-6 and TRBJ1-5; 7 bases fit TRBD1. Per the germline V gene, CDR1 is SGHDT and CDR2 is YYEEEE. The CDR3 sequence is 14 residues long. Losses at the gene ends were 7 bases for V and 4 bases for J; bases not matched to a gene: 8. The CDR3 DNA follows: TGTGCCAGCTACAAACAGGGGCGAAATCAGCCCCAGCATTTT. Residues: CASYKQGRNQPQHF.

This clonotype was detected a few times. The genes are TRBV5-1 and TRBJ2-7; TRBD2 matches 7 bases. The CDR3 consists of 14 residues. Germline CDR1 is SGHRS and CDR2 is YFSETQ. The V segment lost 2 bases and the J segment 4 bases; nucleotides outside the gene matches: 6. The CDR3 loop reads CASSFLGGDYEQYV. In DNA, the CDR3 is TGCGCCAGCAGCTTCCTGGGAGGGGATTACGAGCAGTACGTC.

This clonotype was counted many times. The chain recombines TRBV5-1 with TRBJ2-1; 10 bases line up with TRBD1. J was trimmed by 9 bases and V by 5 bases; bases with no gene match: 11. The CDR3 totals 15 residues. Germline V gene data show CDR1 as SGHRS and CDR2 as YFSETQ. The CDR3 sequence is CASSPREDRGAEQFF. The CDR3, as DNA: TGCGCCAGCAGTCCCCGGGAGGACAGGGGGGCTGAGCAGTTCTTC.

The genes are TRBV6-5 and TRBJ1-3; the match to TRBD1 covers 7 bases. CDR1 and CDR2 (germline): MNHEY, SVGAGI. V dropped 6 bases and J dropped 0; count of bases not matched to a gene: 5. The CDR3 loop spans 15 amino acids. The CDR3 nucleotides read TGTGCCAGCAGCCCGGGACAGCTCTCTGGAAACACCATATATTTT. Protein product: CASSPGQLSGNTIYF.

This clonotype was detected a few times. The J gene is TRBJ2-7, the V gene TRBV27; TRBD1 might be the D (6 bases). V shed 5 bases and J shed 11 bases, with 28 bases lying between them. Germline V lookup: CDR1 MNHEY, CDR2 SMNVEV (reference sequence). The CDR3 consists of 16 residues. The CDR3 loop reads CASSIDPNRAVNSEYF. CDR3 bases: TGTGCCAGCAGTATTGATCCCAACAGGGCGGTGAACTCGGAGTACTTC.

This clonotype showed up many times. The chain couples TRBV29-1 to TRBJ2-5; D unresolved. The ends were cut back, 5 bases at V and 4 bases at J, with 8 bases in the middle. Germline V lookup: CDR1 SQVTM, CDR2 ANQGSEA. The CDR3 spans 11 residues. CDR3 residues: CSVRVGETQYF. For the CDR3, the DNA is TGCAGCGTTAGGGTTGGAGAGACCCAGTACTTC.

This sequence joins TRBV5-1 and TRBJ2-1; 10 nucleotides align to TRBD1. Germline CDR1 and CDR2: SGHRS and YFSETQ. Trimming removed 0 bases from V and 12 bases from J; junction bases left unmatched: 6. CDR3 length equals 14 residues. CDR3 residues: CASSLGQGAEGQFF. The DNA for the CDR3 is TGCGCCAGCAGCTTGGGACAGGGGGCGGAGGGGCAGTTCTTC.

This clonotype was observed a few times. The V and J genes are TRBV12-5 and TRBJ2-1; the D is unclear. V lost 0 bases, J lost 0 bases, and 12 bases lay in between. The CDR3 loop spans 17 amino acids. Germline assignment: CDR1 LGHNT and CDR2 FRNRAP. CDR3 protein: CASGLVQVGDSYNEQFF. CDR3 bases: TGTGCTAGTGGTTTGGTACAAGTGGGTGACTCCTACAATGAGCAGTTCTTC.

The sample holds a few counts of this clonotype. The chain carries TRBV29-1 and TRBJ2-1, with 7 bases lining up with TRBD2. Trimming took 5 bases from V and 2 from J; bases not matched to a gene: 3. There are 13 residues in the CDR3. CDR1 and CDR2 from the germline V gene are SQVTM and ANQGSEA. The CDR3 DNA sequence: TGCAGCGTTTACCGGGGGGCCTACAATGAGCAGTTCTTC. This encodes CSVYRGAYNEQFF.

The chain uses TRBV7-9 and TRBJ2-1; 11 bases are a match to TRBD1. The CDR3 covers 16 residues. The V and J ends lost 0 bases and 7 bases, in that order; junction bases with no gene match: 5. Germline V gene lookup returns CDR1 SEHNR and CDR2 FQNEAQ (reference sequence). The CDR3 loop is CASSLAGTGGSNEQFF. CDR3 DNA: TGTGCCAGCAGCTTAGCCGGGACAGGGGGATCGAATGAGCAGTTCTTC.

This clonotype came up a few times. The J gene is TRBJ2-7, the V gene TRBV4-1, with TRBD1 matching 10 bases. The CDR3 is 16 amino acids. CDR1 and CDR2 (germline): MGHRA, YSYEKL. V was clipped by 2 bases and J by 2 bases; unmatched bases: 6. CDR3: CASSQRPGQGTYEQYF. CDR3 DNA sequence: TGCGCCAGCAGCCAACGGCCGGGACAGGGGACCTACGAGCAGTACTTC.

This clonotype appeared many times. The chain is built from TRBV7-2 and TRBJ2-5; TRBD2 is a possible D gene (5 bases). The CDR3 runs to 13 residues. Trimming shortened V by 5 bases and J by 7 bases, and 14 bases separated the two germline ends. Per germline, CDR1 SGHTA and CDR2 FQGNSA. The CDR3 sequence: CASSPAGAGTQYF. CDR3 DNA sequence: TGTGCCAGCAGCCCCGCGGGCGCCGGGACCCAGTACTTC.

The chain couples TRBV5-4 to TRBJ2-7, with D possibly being TRBD2 (7 bases). The CDR3 consists of 14 residues. The germline CDR1 and CDR2 sequences are SGHNT and YYREEE (reference sequence). V was pared by 7 bases and J by 5 bases, with 19 bases between. The CDR3 region has the DNA TGTGCCAGCGGGTATGGACCGGGGGGCGACGAGCAGTACTTC. Its protein is CASGYGPGGDEQYF.

Ten or more counts support this clonotype. The V call is TRBV18, the J call TRBJ1-1; 7 bases are shared with TRBD1. V gave up 5 bases and J gave up 2 bases; unmatched junction bases: 5. CDR1 and CDR2 from the germline V gene are KGHSH and LQKENI. This CDR3 is built from 14 residues. The CDR3 reads CASSAGTDNTEAFF. As DNA, the CDR3 is TGTGCCAGCTCAGCCGGGACAGATAACACTGAAGCTTTCTTT.

This clonotype was found many times. CDR3 sequence reads: CASSLGLVETQYF. CDR3 DNA: TGCGCCAGCAGCTTGGGGCTAGTTGAGACCCAGTACTTC. The rearrangement joins TRBV5-1 to TRBJ2-5; unclear D gene. Per the germline V gene, CDR1 is SGHRS and CDR2 is YFSETQ. This CDR3 comprises 13 residues. V was pared by 0 bases and J by 5 bases, with 8 bases between. Supplemented by reference TRBV5-1 and TRBJ2-5, the full variable domain reads KAGVTQTPRYLIKTRGQQVTLSCSPISGHRSVSWYQQTPGQGLQFLFEYFSETQRNKGNFPGRFSGRQFSNSRSEMNVSTLELGDSALYLCASSLGLVETQYFGPGTRLLVL.

This clonotype has ten or more counts. The chain joins TRBV9 to TRBJ2-3; unclear D gene. There are 11 residues in the CDR3. V lost 0 bases and J 9 bases, leaving 5 bases between the germline ends. Germline-derived CDR1 and CDR2 are SGDLS and YYNGEE. In DNA form, the CDR3 reads TGTGCCAGCAGCGTAGTAGGAACGCAGTATTTT. It yields the protein CASSVVGTQYF.

The chain links TRBV4-2 to TRBJ2-3, with no clear D. Germline V gene sequence: CDR1 LGHNA, CDR2 YNFKEQ. Between the trimmed V and J ends, which lost 0 bases and 0 bases, there was a span of 10 bases. This CDR3 region has 16 residues. In DNA form, the CDR3 reads TGTGCCAGCAGCCAAGATACAGCGAGGAGCACAGATACGCAGTATTTT. This codes for CASSQDTARSTDTQYF.

V usage is TRBV6-2 or TRBV6-3 and J usage is TRBJ2-2; D tentatively reads TRBD1 or TRBD2 (5 bases each). Looked up from germline, CDR1 is MNHEY and CDR2 is SVGEGT. V lost 6 bases and J 6 bases, leaving 14 bases between the germline ends. CDR3 length equals 14 residues. The CDR3 region has the DNA TGTGCCAGCAGCCTGCAATTGGGGGCCGGGGAGCTGTTTTTT. Protein: CASSLQLGAGELFF.

This clonotype occurred a few times. J is TRBJ2-6 and V is TRBV7-9, with D hard to call. Trimming removed 1 base at V and 5 bases at J, with 12 bases between. The CDR3 consists of 16 residues. In germline, CDR1 is SEHNR, CDR2 FQNEAQ (reference sequence). The CDR3 coding sequence is TGTGCCAGCAGCTTAGGCGGAAGGCCCCGGGCCAACGTCCTGACTTTC. This gives the protein CASSLGGRPRANVLTF. The full variable domain, its missing parts supplied by reference TRBV7-9 and TRBJ2-6, is DTGVSQNPRHKITKRGQNVTFRCDPISEHNRLYWYRQTLGQGPEFLTYFQNEAQLEKSRLLSDRFSAERPKGSFSTLEIQRTEQGDSAMYLCASSLGGRPRANVLTFGAGSRLTVL.

This clonotype was seen more than once but under ten times. The chain joins TRBV9 to TRBJ2-1; maybe TRBD2 (5 bases). In germline, CDR1 is SGDLS, CDR2 YYNGEE. Trimming cost V 0 bases and J 6 bases, with 7 bases left between them. This CDR3 contains 13 residues. CDR3 nucleotides: TGTGCCAGCAGCGTAGCGGGAATCAATGAGCAGTTCTTC. Protein sequence: CASSVAGINEQFF.

This sequence joins TRBV12-3 or TRBV12-4 and TRBJ2-1, with TRBD2 matching 7 bases. The CDR3 is 12 residues long. The junction had 2 bases not matched to a gene; V was cut back by 3 bases and J by 9 bases. The CDR3 nucleotides read TGTGCCAGCAGTTTGGGGGGGGTTGAGCAGTTCTTC. It translates to CASSLGGVEQFF.

In this sample, this clonotype turned up a few times. The chain carries TRBV6-5 and TRBJ2-5, with D perhaps matching TRBD1 (6 bases). Germline V lookup: CDR1 MNHEY, CDR2 SVGAGI. This CDR3 has 14 amino acids. Trimming pared 5 bases from V and 4 bases from J, leaving 14 bases between. CDR3 in amino acids: CASSEPGVRETQYF. The CDR3 DNA reads TGTGCCAGCAGTGAGCCAGGGGTCCGAGAGACCCAGTACTTC.

This clonotype was counted at least ten times. The chain joins TRBV3-1 to TRBJ2-3; 9 bases are a match to TRBD1. The germline gives CDR1 LGHDT, CDR2 YNNKEL (reference sequence). The V and J ends lost 6 bases and 1 base, in that order; junction bases with no gene match: 5. CDR3 length equals 15 residues. CDR3 nucleotide sequence: TGTGCCAGCAGGGGACAGGGCCTTGGCACAGATACGCAGTATTTT. Amino acids: CASRGQGLGTDTQYF.

V usage is TRBV5-1 and J usage is TRBJ2-2, with 11 nucleotides matching TRBD2. After removal of 4 bases from V and 2 bases from J, the junction contained 7 bases not matched to a gene. CDR1 is SGHRS and CDR2 is YFSETQ in the germline V gene. The CDR3 is 17 residues long. CDR3 in amino acids: CASSGRLAGTNTGELFF. Here the CDR3 DNA reads TGCGCCAGCAGCGGGAGACTAGCGGGGACTAACACCGGGGAGCTGTTTTTT. The complete variable domain, with remaining parts taken from reference TRBV5-1 and TRBJ2-2, reads KAGVTQTPRYLIKTRGQQVTLSCSPISGHRSVSWYQQTPGQGLQFLFEYFSETQRNKGNFPGRFSGRQFSNSRSEMNVSTLELGDSALYLCASSGRLAGTNTGELFFGEGSRLTVL.